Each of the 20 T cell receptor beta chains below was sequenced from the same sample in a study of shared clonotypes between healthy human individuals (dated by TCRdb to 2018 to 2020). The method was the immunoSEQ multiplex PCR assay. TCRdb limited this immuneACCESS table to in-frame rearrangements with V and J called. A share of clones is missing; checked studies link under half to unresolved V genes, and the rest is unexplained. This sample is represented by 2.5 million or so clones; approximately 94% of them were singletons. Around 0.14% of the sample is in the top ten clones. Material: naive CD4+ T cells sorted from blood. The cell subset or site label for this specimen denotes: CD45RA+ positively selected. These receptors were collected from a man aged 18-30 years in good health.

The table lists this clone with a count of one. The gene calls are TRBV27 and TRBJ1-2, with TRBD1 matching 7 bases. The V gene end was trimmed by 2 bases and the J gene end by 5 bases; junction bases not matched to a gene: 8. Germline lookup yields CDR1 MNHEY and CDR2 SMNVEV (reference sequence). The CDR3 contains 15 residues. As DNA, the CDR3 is TGTGCCAGCAGTTTACAGGGGGGGAGCGGGTATGGCTACACCTTC. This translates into CASSLQGGSGYGYTF.

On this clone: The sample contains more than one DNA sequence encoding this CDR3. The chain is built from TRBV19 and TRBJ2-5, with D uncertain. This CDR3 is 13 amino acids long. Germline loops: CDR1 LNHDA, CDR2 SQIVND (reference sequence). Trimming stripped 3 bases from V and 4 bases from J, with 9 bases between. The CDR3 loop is CASSIMVGETQYF. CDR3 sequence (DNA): TGTGCCAGTAGTATTATGGTGGGAGAGACCCAGTACTTC.

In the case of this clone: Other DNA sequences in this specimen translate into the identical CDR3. The CDR3 coding sequence is TGTGCCTGGAGCAAGCAGGGAGACCAGCCCCAGCATTTT. It yields the protein CAWSKQGDQPQHF. This chain joins TRBV30 and TRBJ1-5; D might be TRBD1 (5 bases). The ends were cut back, 3 bases at V and 7 bases at J, with 13 bases in the middle. The CDR3 is made up of 13 amino acids. Germline V CDR1 and CDR2: GTSNPN, SVGIG (reference sequence).

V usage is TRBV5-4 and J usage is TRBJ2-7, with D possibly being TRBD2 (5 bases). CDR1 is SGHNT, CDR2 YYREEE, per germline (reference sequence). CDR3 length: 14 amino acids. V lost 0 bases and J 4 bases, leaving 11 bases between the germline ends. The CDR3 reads CASSLGGSEYEQYF. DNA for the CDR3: TGTGCCAGCAGCTTGGGTGGGAGCGAATACGAGCAGTACTTC.

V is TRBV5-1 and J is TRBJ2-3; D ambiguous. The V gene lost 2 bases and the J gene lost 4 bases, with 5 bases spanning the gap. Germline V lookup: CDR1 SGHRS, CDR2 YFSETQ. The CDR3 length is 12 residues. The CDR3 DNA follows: TGCGCCAGCAGCTTTGCGGCAGATACGCAGTATTTT. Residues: CASSFAADTQYF. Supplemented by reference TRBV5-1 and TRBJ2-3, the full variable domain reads KAGVTQTPRYLIKTRGQQVTLSCSPISGHRSVSWYQQTPGQGLQFLFEYFSETQRNKGNFPGRFSGRQFSNSRSEMNVSTLELGDSALYLCASSFAADTQYFGPGTRLTVL.

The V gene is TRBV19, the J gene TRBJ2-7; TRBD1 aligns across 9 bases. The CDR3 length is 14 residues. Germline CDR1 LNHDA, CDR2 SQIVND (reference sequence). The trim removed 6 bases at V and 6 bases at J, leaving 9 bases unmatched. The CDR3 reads CASRPQTGGGEQYF. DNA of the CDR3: TGTGCCAGTAGGCCCCAAACAGGGGGCGGCGAGCAGTACTTC.

CDR3 coding DNA: TGTGCCAGCAGTTCGCCCGCGAAGGGGGCGGAGGGCTACACCTTC. It translates to CASSSPAKGAEGYTF. V gene TRBV28 combines with J gene TRBJ1-2; 7 bases agree with TRBD1. The junction had 13 bases not matched to a gene; V was cut back by 4 bases and J by 8 bases. Germline V lookup: CDR1 MDHEN, CDR2 SYDVKM. The CDR3 has 15 residues.

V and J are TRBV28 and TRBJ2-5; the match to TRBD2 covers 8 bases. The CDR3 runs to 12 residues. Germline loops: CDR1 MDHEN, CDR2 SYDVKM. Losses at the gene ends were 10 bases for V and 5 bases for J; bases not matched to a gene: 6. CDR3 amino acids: CATRTSLETQYF. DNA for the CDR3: TGTGCCACCAGGACTAGCCTGGAGACCCAGTACTTC.

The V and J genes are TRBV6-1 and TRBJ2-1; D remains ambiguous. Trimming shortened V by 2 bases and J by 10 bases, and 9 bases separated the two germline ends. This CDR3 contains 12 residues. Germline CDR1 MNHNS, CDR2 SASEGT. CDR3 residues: CASSEIAAEQFF. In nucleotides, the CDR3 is TGTGCCAGCAGTGAAATCGCGGCCGAGCAGTTCTTC.

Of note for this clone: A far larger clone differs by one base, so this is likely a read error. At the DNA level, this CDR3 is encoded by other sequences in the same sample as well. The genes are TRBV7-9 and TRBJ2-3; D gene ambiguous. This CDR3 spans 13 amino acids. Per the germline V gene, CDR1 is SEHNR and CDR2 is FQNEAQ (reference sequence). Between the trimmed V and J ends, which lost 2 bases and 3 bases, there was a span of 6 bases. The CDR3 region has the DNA TGTGCCAGCAGCTTACTGGGAACAGATACGCAGTATTTT. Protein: CASSLLGTDTQYF.

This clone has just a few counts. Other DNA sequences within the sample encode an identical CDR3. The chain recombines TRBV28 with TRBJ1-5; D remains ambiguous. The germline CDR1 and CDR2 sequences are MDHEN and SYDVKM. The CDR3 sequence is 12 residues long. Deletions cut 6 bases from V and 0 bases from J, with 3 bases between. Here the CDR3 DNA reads TGTGCCAGCAGATATAGCAATCAGCCCCAGCATTTT. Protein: CASRYSNQPQHF.

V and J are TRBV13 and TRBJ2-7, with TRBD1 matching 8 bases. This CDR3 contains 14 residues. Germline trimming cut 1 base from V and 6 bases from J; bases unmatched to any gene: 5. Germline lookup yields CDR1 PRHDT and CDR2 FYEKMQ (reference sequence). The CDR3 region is CASSLAGGTSEQYF. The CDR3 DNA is TGTGCCAGCAGCTTAGCAGGGGGCACTTCCGAGCAGTACTTC.

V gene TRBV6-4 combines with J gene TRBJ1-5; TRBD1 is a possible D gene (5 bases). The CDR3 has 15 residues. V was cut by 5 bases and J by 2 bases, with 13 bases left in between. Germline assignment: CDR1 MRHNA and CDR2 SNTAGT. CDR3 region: CASSPISRGNQPQHF. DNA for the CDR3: TGTGCCAGCAGTCCCATCTCCAGGGGCAATCAGCCCCAGCATTTT.

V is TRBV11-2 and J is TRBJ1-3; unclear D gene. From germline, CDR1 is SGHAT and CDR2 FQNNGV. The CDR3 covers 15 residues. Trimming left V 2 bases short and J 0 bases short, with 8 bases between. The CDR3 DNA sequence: TGTGCCAGCAGCTTAAAAGGCTACTCTGGAAACACCATATATTTT. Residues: CASSLKGYSGNTIYF.

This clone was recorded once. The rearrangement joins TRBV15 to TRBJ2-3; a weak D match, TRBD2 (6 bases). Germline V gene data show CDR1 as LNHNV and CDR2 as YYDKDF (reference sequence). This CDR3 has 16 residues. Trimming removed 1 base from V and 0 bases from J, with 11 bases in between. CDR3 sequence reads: CATSRGGSGSTDTQYF. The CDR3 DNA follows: TGTGCCACCAGCAGAGGAGGTAGCGGTAGCACAGATACGCAGTATTTT.

The CDR3 DNA follows: TGTGCCAGCAGCTTAGATGGGCAGGGGCGGAACACTGAAGCTTTCTTT. It yields the protein CASSLDGQGRNTEAFF. The chain uses TRBV11-2 and TRBJ1-1; D is possibly TRBD1 (6 bases). Germline lookup yields CDR1 SGHAT and CDR2 FQNNGV. V lost 0 bases and J 1 base, leaving 12 bases between the germline ends. The CDR3 loop spans 16 amino acids.

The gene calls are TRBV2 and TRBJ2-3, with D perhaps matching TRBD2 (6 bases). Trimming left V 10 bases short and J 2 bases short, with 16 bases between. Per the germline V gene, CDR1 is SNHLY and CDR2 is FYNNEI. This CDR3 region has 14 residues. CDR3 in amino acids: CATLPGLYTDTQYF. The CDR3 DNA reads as TGTGCCACCCTACCGGGACTTTACACAGATACGCAGTATTTT. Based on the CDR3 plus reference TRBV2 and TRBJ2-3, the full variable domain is EPEVTQTPSHQVTQMGQEVILRCVPISNHLYFYWYRQILGQKVEFLVSFYNNEISEKSEIFDDQFSVERPDGSNFTLKIRSTKLEDSAMYFCATLPGLYTDTQYFGPGTRLTVL.

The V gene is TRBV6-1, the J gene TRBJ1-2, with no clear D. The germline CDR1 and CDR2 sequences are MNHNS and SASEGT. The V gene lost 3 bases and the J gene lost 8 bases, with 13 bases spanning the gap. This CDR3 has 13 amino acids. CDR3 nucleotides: TGTGCCAGCAGTGAGACTTCTTTTCTGGGCTACACCTTC. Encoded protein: CASSETSFLGYTF.

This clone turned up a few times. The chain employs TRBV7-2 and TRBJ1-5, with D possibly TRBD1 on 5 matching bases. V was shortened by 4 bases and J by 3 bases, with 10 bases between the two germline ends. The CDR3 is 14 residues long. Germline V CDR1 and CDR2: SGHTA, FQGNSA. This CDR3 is CASSSQDLNQPQHF. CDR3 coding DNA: TGTGCCAGCAGCTCACAGGACCTCAATCAGCCCCAGCATTTT.

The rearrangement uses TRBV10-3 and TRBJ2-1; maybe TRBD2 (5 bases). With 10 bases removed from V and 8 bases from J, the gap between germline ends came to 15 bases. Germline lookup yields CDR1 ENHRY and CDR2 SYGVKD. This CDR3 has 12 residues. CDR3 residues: CATGLRHDEQFF. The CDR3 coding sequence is TGTGCCACCGGACTCCGTCATGATGAGCAGTTCTTC.